The TCR beta chain described here comes from a study of cytomegalovirus exposure and HLA in healthy donors. V lost 4 bases and J lost 1; bases outside the gene matches: 4. Germline lookup yields CDR1 MGHRA and CDR2 YSYEKL. This CDR3 comprises 17 residues. On this clone: Its target is not known.

60 Vbeta and 13 Jbeta primers were used in PCR. TCRdb's table, derived via immunoSEQ multiplex PCR, lists solely in-frame clones and lacks some. The repertoire consists of about 200,000 clones, with 75% to 85% occurring once and the leading ten covering about 0.36%. Study-wide findings and caveats: According to the study, some 160 TCR beta chains were cytomegalovirus-associated. Highly shared variants forming one cluster were likely a sequencing artifact. Rarity held for most TCR sequences, but there were some public TCRs that occurred in many donors.

The sequenced sample consisted of PBMCs. The TCR comes from a male donor in good health and CMV-seropositive. The rearrangement joins TRBV4-1 to TRBJ2-5; 15 nucleotides align to TRBD2. CDR3 region: CASSRTSGGVTQETQYF. CDR3 DNA: TGCGCCAGCAGCCGGACTAGCGGGGGGGTAACCCAAGAGACCCAGTACTTC.